The 18 T cell receptor beta chains reported below all come from one sample, sequenced in a study of T cell responses to AZD1222 COVID-19 vaccine. The table came from immunoSEQ multiplex PCR; TCRdb's copy has only in-frame clones and leaves some out. The top ten clones hold roughly 7.6% of a sample with around 140,000 clones, 75% to 95% of them seen once. Sample: peripheral blood, taken 28 days after the second dose of the MenACWY control vaccine. These receptors were taken from an adult who received the MenACWY meningococcal vaccine as a control.

The rearrangement links TRBV6-4 to TRBJ2-3; 13 nucleotides line up with TRBD2. Germline assignment: CDR1 MRHNA and CDR2 SNTAGT. The CDR3 is 16 amino acids. V lost 5 bases to trimming and J lost 5 bases; unmatched junction nucleotides: 7. The CDR3 sequence is CASSWTSGSKVDTQYF. DNA of the CDR3: TGTGCCAGCAGTTGGACTAGCGGGAGTAAGGTAGATACGCAGTATTTT.

V and J are TRBV12-3 or TRBV12-4 and TRBJ1-2, with D maybe TRBD1 (5 bases). CDR3 size: 12 residues. Trimming removed 6 bases from V and 5 bases from J, with 10 bases in between. The CDR3 DNA sequence: TGTGCCAGCAGACTGCCAGGGTATGGCTACACCTTC. As protein: CASRLPGYGYTF.

This chain joins TRBV30 and TRBJ1-5; D is possibly TRBD1 (5 bases). The V gene's germline CDR1 is GTSNPN and CDR2 SVGIG (reference sequence). The CDR3 is 13 residues long. The V and J ends lost 4 bases and 4 bases respectively, with 11 bases between them. The CDR3 DNA reads as TGTGCCTGGACCGGCGGGGGAAATCAGCCCCAGCATTTT. This codes for CAWTGGGNQPQHF.

The chain uses TRBV24-1 and TRBJ1-1, with 9 positions matching TRBD1. The CDR3 runs to 18 residues. V shed 4 bases, J shed 1 base, and the junction held 12 bases outside the gene matches. The germline gives CDR1 KGHDR, CDR2 SFDVKD. The CDR3 spells CATSDLTDRGLGNTEAFF. CDR3 DNA sequence: TGTGCCACCAGTGACCTAACGGACAGGGGATTGGGGAACACTGAAGCTTTCTTT.

The rearrangement links TRBV9 to TRBJ2-5; D possibly corresponds to TRBD2 (6 bases). The CDR3 loop spans 15 amino acids. Germline V gene sequence: CDR1 SGDLS, CDR2 YYNGEE. Trimming shortened V by 0 bases and J by 2 bases, and 11 bases separated the two germline ends. In DNA, the CDR3 is TGTGCCAGCAGCGTAGTTGGTAGCGGACAAGAGACCCAGTACTTC. The encoded protein is CASSVVGSGQETQYF.

The chain uses TRBV7-2 and TRBJ2-3, with 8 bases fitting TRBD2. The CDR3 spans 16 residues. Germline V gene sequence: CDR1 SGHTA, CDR2 FQGNSA. Trimming cost V 5 bases and J 7 bases; bases outside gene matches: 14. Here the CDR3 reads CASSHTSGTAGYTQYF. The CDR3 bases are TGTGCCAGCAGCCACACTAGCGGAACGGCGGGGTATACGCAGTATTTT. Complete variable domain (other parts from reference TRBV7-2 and TRBJ2-3): GAGVSQSPSNKVTEKGKDVELRCDPISGHTALYWYRQSLGQGLEFLIYFQGNSAPDKSGLPSDRFSAERTGGSVSTLTIQRTQQEDSAVYLCASSHTSGTAGYTQYFGPGTRLTVL.

This chain connects TRBV5-1 to TRBJ2-3, with D possibly being TRBD2 (5 bases). Trimming stripped 3 bases from V and 0 bases from J, with 8 bases between. The CDR3 has 14 amino acids. The germline V gene has CDR1 SGHRS and CDR2 YFSETQ. DNA for the CDR3: TGCGCCAGCAGCTCTCGGACTAGCACAGATACGCAGTATTTT. Amino acids: CASSSRTSTDTQYF.

The sample holds one count of this clone. The V call is TRBV5-1, the J call TRBJ1-2; D gene unclear. CDR3 length: 14 residues. The V end lost 4 bases, the J end lost 2 bases, and 12 bases lay between the germline ends. Germline loops: CDR1 SGHRS, CDR2 YFSETQ. CDR3 coding DNA: TGCGCCAGCAGCACGACCGGGGAAAACTATGGCTACACCTTC. This sequence encodes CASSTTGENYGYTF.

The chain combines TRBV19 with TRBJ1-5, with 7 bases that match TRBD1. This CDR3 spans 14 amino acids. V shed 6 bases and J 2 bases; nucleotides not matched to a gene: 4. Germline lookup yields CDR1 LNHDA and CDR2 SQIVND (reference sequence). The CDR3 loop is CASSEGAGNQPQHF. The CDR3, as DNA: TGTGCCAGTAGCGAGGGGGCTGGCAATCAGCCCCAGCATTTT.

The table lists this clone with a count of one. The chain joins TRBV11-3 to TRBJ2-5; TRBD1 matches at 8 bases. Per the germline V gene, CDR1 is SGHNT and CDR2 is YENEEA. The length of the CDR3 is 14 residues. Trimming at V came to 2 bases and at J to 4 bases, leaving 3 bases not matched to a gene. The CDR3 sequence: CASSLRQGAETQYF. The CDR3 nucleotides are TGTGCCAGCAGCTTAAGGCAGGGGGCAGAGACCCAGTACTTC.

This chain connects TRBV7-8 to TRBJ2-6, with D perhaps matching TRBD2 (6 bases). Between the trimmed V and J ends, which lost 4 bases and 4 bases, there was a span of 17 bases. From germline, CDR1 is SGHVS and CDR2 FQNEAQ. This CDR3 is built from 17 residues. CDR3 in amino acids: CASSSRSAGMGANVLTF. The CDR3 DNA follows: TGTGCCAGCAGCTCCCGGTCGGCGGGGATGGGGGCCAACGTCCTGACTTTC. Together with reference TRBV7-8 and TRBJ2-6, the CDR3 gives the full variable domain: GAGVSQSPRYKVAKRGQDVALRCDPISGHVSLFWYQQALGQGPEFLTYFQNEAQLDKSGLPSDRFFAERPEGSVSTLKIQRTQQEDSAVYLCASSSRSAGMGANVLTFGAGSRLTVL.

The chain joins TRBV7-3 to TRBJ2-5; a possible D gene is TRBD2 (5 bases). CDR3 length: 16 residues. Germline V lookup: CDR1 SGHTA, CDR2 FQGTGA. The ends were cut back, 5 bases at V and 5 bases at J, with 21 bases in the middle. The DNA of the CDR3 is TGTGCCAGCAGCCCCGGGATCCCCCCCCAGCGTGAGACCCAGTACTTC. Translated, it gives CASSPGIPPQRETQYF.

The chain employs TRBV27 and TRBJ2-1; 8 bases are a match to TRBD2. The length of the CDR3 is 15 residues. The junction had 4 bases not matched to a gene; V was cut back by 2 bases and J by 4 bases. CDR1 and CDR2 from the germline V gene are MNHEY and SMNVEV (reference sequence). CDR3 in DNA: TGTGCCAGCAGTTTACTGGCTAGCGGGTACAATGAGCAGTTCTTC. This translates into CASSLLASGYNEQFF.

The gene calls are TRBV7-2 and TRBJ1-2; 9 bases agree with TRBD1. This CDR3 contains 15 residues. Per germline, CDR1 SGHTA and CDR2 FQGNSA. After removal of 0 bases from V and 3 bases from J, the junction contained 2 bases not matched to a gene. DNA for the CDR3: TGTGCCAGCAGCTTAGCCACAGGGGGCGACTATGGCTACACCTTC. Translating it yields CASSLATGGDYGYTF. The variable domain in full, with the rest retrieved from reference TRBV7-2 and TRBJ1-2, is GAGVSQSPSNKVTEKGKDVELRCDPISGHTALYWYRQSLGQGLEFLIYFQGNSAPDKSGLPSDRFSAERTGGSVSTLTIQRTQQEDSAVYLCASSLATGGDYGYTFGSGTRLTVV.

About this clone: The junction and the germline gene differ at one end; a read error may be behind it. This chain connects TRBV6-5 to TRBJ2-3, with 12 bases identical to TRBD2. The length of the CDR3 is 13 residues. Germline lookup yields CDR1 MNHEY and CDR2 SVGAGI. The CDR3 DNA sequence: TGTGCCAGCAGTTACTGGACTAGCGGGAAAAAGGATTTT. It specifies CASSYWTSGKKDF.

This chain connects TRBV7-3 to TRBJ2-1; perhaps TRBD2 as D (7 bases). V was trimmed by 2 bases and J by 8 bases, leaving 13 bases between them. Germline lookup yields CDR1 SGHTA and CDR2 FQGTGA. The CDR3 is made up of 14 amino acids. CDR3 bases: TGTGCCAGCAGCTTAGTTGGCGGGGGCGATGAGCAGTTCTTC. Protein: CASSLVGGGDEQFF. The full variable domain, with the rest looked up from reference TRBV7-3 and TRBJ2-1, is GAGVSQTPSNKVTEKGKYVELRCDPISGHTALYWYRQSLGQGPEFLIYFQGTGAADDSGLPNDRFFAVRPEGSVSTLKIQRTERGDSAVYLCASSLVGGGDEQFFGPGTRLTVL.

The sample holds one count of this clone. This chain connects TRBV10-2 to TRBJ2-2, with a weak D call TRBD2 (5 bases). Germline V gives CDR1 WSHSY, CDR2 SAAADI. V was shortened by 0 bases and J by 7 bases, with 12 bases between the two germline ends. The CDR3 spans 15 residues. The CDR3 protein is CASSESKRAGGELFF. As DNA, the CDR3 is TGCGCCAGCAGTGAGTCGAAGAGGGCCGGCGGGGAGCTGTTTTTT.

CDR3 sequence (DNA): TGTGCTAGTGGATGGGGACTAGCGGAGCGGGATGAGCAGTTCTTC. It encodes CASGWGLAERDEQFF. V usage is TRBV12-5 and J usage is TRBJ2-1; the match to TRBD2 covers 11 bases. V was pared by 6 bases and J by 8 bases, with 9 bases of the junction left unmatched. CDR1 and CDR2 (germline): LGHNT, FRNRAP. This CDR3 has 15 residues.